This T cell receptor beta chain was identified during a study of blood T cells in healthy people across ages. Whole-study results and caveats: Older age went with lower TCR beta diversity per million T cells, in a roughly linear way.

Regarding this clonotype: Its antigen remains unidentified.

The draw of peripheral blood yielded ten milliliters from each donor. The germline CDR1 and CDR2 sequences are SGHTA and FQGTGA. Unmatched junction bases numbered 9, after V lost 5 bases and J lost 0 bases. The CDR3 totals 18 residues. A second PCR of about 7 to 12 cycles used a sample-barcoded 5' primer and a J-beta primer mix. TCRdb re-called the 5' RACE reads through MiXCR, storing one row per CDR3 protein. The sample contains hundreds of thousands of distinct CDR3 sequences, 20% to 25% of which appear only once. These data are also associated with another study on T cells of mothers and their children. From that second work: At a sensitivity of approximately 100 clones per million clonotypes, no persistent microchimeric T cell clones appeared.

V usage is TRBV7-3 and J usage is TRBJ2-6; TRBD1 matches at 8 bases. Sequencing was carried out using blood. The clonotype was recovered from a boy aged 5-17 years in good health. The CDR3 sequence: CASSLLTGGSSGANVLTF. As DNA, the CDR3 is TGTGCCAGCAGCCTCCTAACAGGGGGGAGCTCTGGGGCCAACGTCCTGACTTTC.